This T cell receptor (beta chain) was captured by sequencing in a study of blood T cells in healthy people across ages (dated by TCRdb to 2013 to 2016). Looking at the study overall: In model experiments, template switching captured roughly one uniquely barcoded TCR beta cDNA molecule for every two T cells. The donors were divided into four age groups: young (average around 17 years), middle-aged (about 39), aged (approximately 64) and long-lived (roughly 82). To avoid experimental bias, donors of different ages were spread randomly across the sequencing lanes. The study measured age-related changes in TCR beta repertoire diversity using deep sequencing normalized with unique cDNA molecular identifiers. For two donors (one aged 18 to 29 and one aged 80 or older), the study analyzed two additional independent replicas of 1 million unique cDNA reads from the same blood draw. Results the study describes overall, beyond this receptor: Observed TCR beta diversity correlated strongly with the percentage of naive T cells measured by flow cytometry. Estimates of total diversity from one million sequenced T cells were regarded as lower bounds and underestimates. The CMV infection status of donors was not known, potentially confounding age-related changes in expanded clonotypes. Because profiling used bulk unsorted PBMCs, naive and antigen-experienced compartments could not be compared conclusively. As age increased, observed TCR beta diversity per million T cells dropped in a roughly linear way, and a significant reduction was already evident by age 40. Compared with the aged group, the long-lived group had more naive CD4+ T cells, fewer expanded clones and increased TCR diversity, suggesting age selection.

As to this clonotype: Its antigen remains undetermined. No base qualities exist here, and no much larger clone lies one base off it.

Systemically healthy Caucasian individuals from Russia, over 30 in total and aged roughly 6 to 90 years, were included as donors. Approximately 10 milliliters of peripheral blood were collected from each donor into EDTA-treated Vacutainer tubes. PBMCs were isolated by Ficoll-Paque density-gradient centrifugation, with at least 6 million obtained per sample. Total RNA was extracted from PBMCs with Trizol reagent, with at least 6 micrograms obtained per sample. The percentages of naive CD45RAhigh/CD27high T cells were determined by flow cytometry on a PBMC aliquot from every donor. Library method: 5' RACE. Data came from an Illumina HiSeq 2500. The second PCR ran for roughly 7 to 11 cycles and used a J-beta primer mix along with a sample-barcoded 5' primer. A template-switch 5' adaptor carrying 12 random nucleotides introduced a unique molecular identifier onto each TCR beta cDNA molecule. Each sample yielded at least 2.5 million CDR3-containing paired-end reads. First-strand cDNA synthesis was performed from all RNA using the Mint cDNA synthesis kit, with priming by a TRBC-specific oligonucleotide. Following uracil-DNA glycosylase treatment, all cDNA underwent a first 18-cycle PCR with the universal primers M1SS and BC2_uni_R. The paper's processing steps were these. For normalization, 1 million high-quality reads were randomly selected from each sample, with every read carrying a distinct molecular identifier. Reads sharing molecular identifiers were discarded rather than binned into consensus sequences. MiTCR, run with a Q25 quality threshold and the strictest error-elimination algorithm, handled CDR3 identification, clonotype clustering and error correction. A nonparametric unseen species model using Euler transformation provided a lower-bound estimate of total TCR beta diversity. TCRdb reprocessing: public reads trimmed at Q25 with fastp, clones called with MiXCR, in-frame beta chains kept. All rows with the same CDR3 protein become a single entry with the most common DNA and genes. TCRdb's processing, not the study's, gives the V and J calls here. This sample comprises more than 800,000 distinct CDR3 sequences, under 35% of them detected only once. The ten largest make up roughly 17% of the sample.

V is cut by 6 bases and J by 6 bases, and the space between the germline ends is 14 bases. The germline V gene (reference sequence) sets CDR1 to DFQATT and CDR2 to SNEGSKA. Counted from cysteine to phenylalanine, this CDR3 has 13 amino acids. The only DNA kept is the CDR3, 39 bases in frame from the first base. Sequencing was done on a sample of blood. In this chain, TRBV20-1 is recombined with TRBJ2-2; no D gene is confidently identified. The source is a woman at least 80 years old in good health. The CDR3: CSAKPGPAGELFF. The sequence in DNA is TGCAGTGCCAAACCGGGTCCAGCCGGGGAGCTGTTTTTT.